This T cell receptor (beta chain) was sequenced in a study of tumor and adjacent non-tumor tissue in lung cancer. Study-wide background: The cohort had about twelve adenocarcinoma, 2 squamous cell and 1 small cell patients. Each sample yielded a few million productive TCRbeta reads on average.

Trimming shortened V by 8 bases and J by 1 base, and 11 bases separated the two germline ends. The CDR3 runs 12 residues. Germline V gene sequence: CDR1 DFQATT, CDR2 SNEGSKA (reference sequence). Three rounds of nested PCR, following a modified ARM-PCR protocol, produced the TCRbeta library. TCRdb recomputed calls from the multiplex PCR reads with MiXCR, one row per CDR3 protein. Of around 140,000 distinct CDR3 sequences listed, 60% to 70% are singletons. In its sample, this clonotype was seen once. The final CDR3 position lacks the conserved phenylalanine or tryptophan, pointing to a likely read error. No cell sorting was done before RNA was extracted from the tissue.

V is TRBV20-1 and J is TRBJ1-1; maybe TRBD1 (6 bases). Material for sequencing was lung tumor tissue. The source is a man between 60 and 75 years old with small cell lung cancer. CDR3 loop: CSTGGQNTEAFL. The CDR3 DNA sequence: TGCAGTACTGGGGGACAGAACACTGAAGCTTTCTTA.